The T cell receptor (beta chain) under discussion was sequenced for a study of naive and memory T cell subsets. The beta constant-region primer was an equimolar mix of two oligonucleotides covering TRBC1 and TRBC2. The cDNA 3' end received a ligated single-stranded oligonucleotide carrying the SP2 primer and a 12-nucleotide UMI. Via MiXCR, TCRdb re-called the UMI-ligation and nested PCR reads, giving one row per CDR3 protein. The table lists over 20,000 distinct CDR3 sequences, approximately 10% of them singletons. CD8 T cells were positively selected from what remained after CD4 positive selection. Germline V gives CDR1 SNHLY, CDR2 FYNNEI. CDR3 size: 18 residues. The trim removed 0 bases at V and 2 bases at J, leaving 7 bases unmatched.

This receptor was identified in a human donor in good health. Sequenced material: central memory CD8+ T cells from blood. V and J are TRBV2 and TRBJ2-2; the match to TRBD2 covers 9 bases. CDR3 in DNA: TGTGCCAGCAGTGAAGCACTAGCGGGTCTATCCAACACCGGGGAGCTGTTTTTT. It encodes CASSEALAGLSNTGELFF.